This TCR beta chain was identified in a study of cytomegalovirus exposure and HLA in healthy donors. General study points: In a later analysis, specific HLA alleles were associated with 15,000 to 20,000 TCR beta sequences at a 0.05 false discovery rate.

On this clone: Its antigen is currently unknown.

J lost 4 bases, V lost 3 bases, and 6 bases had no gene match. The CDR3 has 14 residues. The germline gives CDR1 ENHRY, CDR2 SYGVKD. Nominally healthy donors provided the samples, though records likely missed some immune exposures. Amplification used 60 Vbeta primers and 13 Jbeta primers. This table comes from immunoSEQ multiplex PCR, and its TCRdb copy is limited to in-frame clones, with some not included. The sample includes around 160,000 clones, 78% of them seen just once. Sequenced input: PBMCs. The origin of this receptor is a man aged 40-49 years in good health and CMV-seropositive. The chain combines TRBV10-3 with TRBJ2-7, with 7 bases fitting TRBD1. CDR3 residues: CAISDGTALYEQYF. CDR3 DNA: TGTGCCATCAGTGACGGGACAGCGCTGTACGAGCAGTACTTC.